Only a few counts were recorded for the clone carrying this TCR beta chain. This CDR3 contains 13 residues. CDR1 and CDR2 (germline): SGHTA, FQGNSA. V lost 10 bases and J 5 bases, leaving 15 bases between the germline ends. This sample is drawn from a study of blood T cell repertoires in COVID-19. As for the study in general: The origin of the acute and convalescent COVID-19 samples was the United States, Italy and Spain.

Participants' reported clinical history set cohort assignment. Study processing details: Nucleated cell number was recorded as an estimate derived from reference gene primer amplification. TCRdb's table, derived via immunoSEQ multiplex PCR, lists solely in-frame clones and lacks some. The V and J calls and clone size are taken from that table; D and trimming were inferred from the DNA. The top ten hold around 3.8% of the sample, which has 200,000 to 250,000 clones, 75% to 90% seen once. V is TRBV7-2 and J is TRBJ2-1; D perhaps matches TRBD2 (6 bases). The TCR comes from a woman aged 40 to 50 with acute COVID-19. Sequencing was done on a sample of PBMCs or T cells enriched from blood (not recorded which). The CDR3 protein is CATGRTIHNEQFF. CDR3 coding DNA: TGTGCCACAGGCCGGACTATTCACAATGAGCAGTTCTTC.